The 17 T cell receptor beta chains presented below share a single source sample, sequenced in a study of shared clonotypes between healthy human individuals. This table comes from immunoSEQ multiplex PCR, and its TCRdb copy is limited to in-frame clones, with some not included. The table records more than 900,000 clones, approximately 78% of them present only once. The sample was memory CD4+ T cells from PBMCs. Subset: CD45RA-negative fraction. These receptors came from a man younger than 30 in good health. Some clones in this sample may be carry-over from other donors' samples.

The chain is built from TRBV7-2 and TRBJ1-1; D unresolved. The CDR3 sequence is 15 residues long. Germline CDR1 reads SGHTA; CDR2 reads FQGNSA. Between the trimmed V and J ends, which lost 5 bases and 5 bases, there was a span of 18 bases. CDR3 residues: CASSHNSGIQTEAFF. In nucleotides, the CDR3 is TGTGCCAGCAGCCACAACTCGGGAATTCAGACTGAAGCTTTCTTT.

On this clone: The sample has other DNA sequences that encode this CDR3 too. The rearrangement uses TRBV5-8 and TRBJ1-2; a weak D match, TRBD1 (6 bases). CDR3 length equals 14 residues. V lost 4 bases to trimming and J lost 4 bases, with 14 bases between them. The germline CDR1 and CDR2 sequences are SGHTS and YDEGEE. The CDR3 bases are TGTGCCAGCAGCCTCAGGACAGCTGCCTATGGCTACACCTTC. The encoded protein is CASSLRTAAYGYTF. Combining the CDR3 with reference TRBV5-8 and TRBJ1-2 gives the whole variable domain EAGVTQSPTHLIKTRGQQATLRCSPISGHTSVYWYQQALGLGLQFLLWYDEGEERNRGNFPPRFSGRQFPNYSSELNVNALELEDSALYLCASSLRTAAYGYTFGSGTRLTVV.

The CDR3 region has the DNA TGTGCCAGCAGTGAAGAGGTCACCGGGGAGCTGTTTTTT. Translation gives CASSEEVTGELFF. The rearrangement links TRBV2 to TRBJ2-2; D uncertain. The CDR3 extends over 13 amino acids. The germline V and J ends were trimmed by 1 base and 4 bases, with 4 bases remaining between them. In germline, CDR1 is SNHLY, CDR2 FYNNEI. Combining the CDR3 with reference TRBV2 and TRBJ2-2 gives the whole variable domain EPEVTQTPSHQVTQMGQEVILRCVPISNHLYFYWYRQILGQKVEFLVSFYNNEISEKSEIFDDQFSVERPDGSNFTLKIRSTKLEDSAMYFCASSEEVTGELFFGEGSRLTVL.

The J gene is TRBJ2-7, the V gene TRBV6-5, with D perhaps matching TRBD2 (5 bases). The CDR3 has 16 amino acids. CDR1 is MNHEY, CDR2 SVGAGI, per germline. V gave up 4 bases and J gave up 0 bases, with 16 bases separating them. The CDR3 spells CASSFPRSGSSYEQYF. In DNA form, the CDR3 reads TGTGCCAGCAGTTTCCCCAGGAGCGGAAGCTCCTACGAGCAGTACTTC.

CDR3 in DNA: TGTGCCAGCAGCCCAAGGACAGGAATGAGCTCTGGGGCCAACGTCCTGACTTTC. This sequence encodes CASSPRTGMSSGANVLTF. The chain joins TRBV7-8 to TRBJ2-6; TRBD1 aligns across 7 bases. The junction had 10 bases not matched to a gene; V was cut back by 5 bases and J by 0 bases. The germline gives CDR1 SGHVS, CDR2 FQNEAQ. There are 18 residues in the CDR3. Complete variable domain (other parts from reference TRBV7-8 and TRBJ2-6): GAGVSQSPRYKVAKRGQDVALRCDPISGHVSLFWYQQALGQGPEFLTYFQNEAQLDKSGLPSDRFFAERPEGSVSTLKIQRTQQEDSAVYLCASSPRTGMSSGANVLTFGAGSRLTVL.

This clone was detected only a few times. The DNA of the CDR3 is TGTGCCAGCAGTACTCCTTTCAATCAGCCCCAGCATTTT. Encoded protein: CASSTPFNQPQHF. This chain joins TRBV28 and TRBJ1-5, with unresolved D. Germline V lookup: CDR1 MDHEN, CDR2 SYDVKM. The ends were cut back, 5 bases at V and 3 bases at J, with 8 bases in the middle. This CDR3 is 13 amino acids long.

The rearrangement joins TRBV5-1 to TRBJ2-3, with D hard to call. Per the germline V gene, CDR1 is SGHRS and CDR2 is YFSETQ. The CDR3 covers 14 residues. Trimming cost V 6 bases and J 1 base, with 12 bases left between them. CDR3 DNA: TGCGCCAGCACCAAAGACCCTGGCACAGATACGCAGTATTTT. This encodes CASTKDPGTDTQYF.

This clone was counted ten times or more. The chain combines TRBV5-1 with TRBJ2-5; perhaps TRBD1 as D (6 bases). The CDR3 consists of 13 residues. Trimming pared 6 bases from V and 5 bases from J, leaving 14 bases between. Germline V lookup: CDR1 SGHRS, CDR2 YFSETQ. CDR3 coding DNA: TGCGCCAGCAATCCAATAGACAGGGAGACCCAGTACTTC. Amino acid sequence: CASNPIDRETQYF. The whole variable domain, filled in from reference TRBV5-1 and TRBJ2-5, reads KAGVTQTPRYLIKTRGQQVTLSCSPISGHRSVSWYQQTPGQGLQFLFEYFSETQRNKGNFPGRFSGRQFSNSRSEMNVSTLELGDSALYLCASNPIDRETQYFGPGTRLLVL.

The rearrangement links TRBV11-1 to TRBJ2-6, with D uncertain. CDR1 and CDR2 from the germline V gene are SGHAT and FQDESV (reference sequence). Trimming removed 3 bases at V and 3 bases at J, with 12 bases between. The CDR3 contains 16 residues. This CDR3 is CASSLSRGFGANVLTF. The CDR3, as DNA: TGTGCCAGCAGCTTGTCTAGAGGCTTTGGGGCCAACGTCCTGACTTTC.

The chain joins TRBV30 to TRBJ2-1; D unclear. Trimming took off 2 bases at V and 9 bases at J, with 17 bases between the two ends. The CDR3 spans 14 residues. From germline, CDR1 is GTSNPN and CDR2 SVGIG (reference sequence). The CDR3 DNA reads TGTGCCTGGAGTACCCCCATGCCCCGAGGTGAGCAGTTCTTC. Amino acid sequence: CAWSTPMPRGEQFF.

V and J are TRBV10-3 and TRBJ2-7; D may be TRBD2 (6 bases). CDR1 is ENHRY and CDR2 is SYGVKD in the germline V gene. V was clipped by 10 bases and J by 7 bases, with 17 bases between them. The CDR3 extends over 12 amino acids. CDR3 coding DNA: TGTGCCACCCGGGACTCCGTCTATGAGCAGTACTTC. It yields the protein CATRDSVYEQYF.

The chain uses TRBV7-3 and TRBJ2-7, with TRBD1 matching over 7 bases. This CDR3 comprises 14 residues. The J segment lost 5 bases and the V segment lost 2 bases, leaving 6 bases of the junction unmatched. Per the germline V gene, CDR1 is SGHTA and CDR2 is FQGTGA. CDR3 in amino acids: CASSLGRGSDEQYF. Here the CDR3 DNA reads TGTGCCAGCAGCTTAGGCAGGGGGTCAGACGAGCAGTACTTC. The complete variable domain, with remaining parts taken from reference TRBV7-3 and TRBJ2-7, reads GAGVSQTPSNKVTEKGKYVELRCDPISGHTALYWYRQSLGQGPEFLIYFQGTGAADDSGLPNDRFFAVRPEGSVSTLKIQRTERGDSAVYLCASSLGRGSDEQYFGPGTRLTVT.

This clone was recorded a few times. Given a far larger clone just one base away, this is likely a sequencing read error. The DNA of the CDR3 is TGTGCCGGTAGTAAGGGCAGAGTCTACGAGCAGTACTTC. This encodes CAGSKGRVYEQYF. The genes are TRBV19 and TRBJ2-7, with D uncertain. Germline V gives CDR1 LNHDA, CDR2 SQIVND (reference sequence). The length of the CDR3 is 13 residues.

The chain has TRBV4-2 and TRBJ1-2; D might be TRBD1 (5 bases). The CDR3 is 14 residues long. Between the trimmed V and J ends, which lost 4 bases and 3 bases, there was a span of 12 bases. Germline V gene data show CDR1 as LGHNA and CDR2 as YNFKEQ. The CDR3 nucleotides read TGTGCCAGCAGCCCCCCGGGGGGACACTATGGCTACACCTTC. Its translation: CASSPPGGHYGYTF.

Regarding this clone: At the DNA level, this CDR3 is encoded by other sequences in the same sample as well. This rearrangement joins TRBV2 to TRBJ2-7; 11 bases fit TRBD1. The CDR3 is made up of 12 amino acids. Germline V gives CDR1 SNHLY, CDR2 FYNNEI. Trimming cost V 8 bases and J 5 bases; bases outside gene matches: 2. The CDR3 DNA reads TGTGCCAGCCGGGACAGGGGGAACGAGCAGTACTTC. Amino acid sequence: CASRDRGNEQYF. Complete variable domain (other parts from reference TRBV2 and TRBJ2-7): EPEVTQTPSHQVTQMGQEVILRCVPISNHLYFYWYRQILGQKVEFLVSFYNNEISEKSEIFDDQFSVERPDGSNFTLKIRSTKLEDSAMYFCASRDRGNEQYFGPGTRLTVT.

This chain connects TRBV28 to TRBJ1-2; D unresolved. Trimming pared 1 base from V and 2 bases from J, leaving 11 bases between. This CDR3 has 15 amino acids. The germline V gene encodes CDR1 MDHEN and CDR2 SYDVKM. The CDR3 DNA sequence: TGTGCCAGCAGTTTATTGGGGAGAATAAACTATGGCTACACCTTC. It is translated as CASSLLGRINYGYTF.

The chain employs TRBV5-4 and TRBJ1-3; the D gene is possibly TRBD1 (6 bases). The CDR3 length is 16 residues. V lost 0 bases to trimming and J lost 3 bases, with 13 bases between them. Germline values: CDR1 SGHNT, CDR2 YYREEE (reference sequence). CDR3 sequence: CASSLEPGAGGNTIYF. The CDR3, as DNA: TGTGCCAGCAGCTTGGAGCCGGGGGCGGGTGGAAACACCATATATTTT.